A single sample gave rise to the 17 T cell receptor beta chains below, sequenced in a study of T cell responses to AZD1222 COVID-19 vaccine (dated by TCRdb to the early 2020s). Sample time point, as interpreted from the label and publication: baseline before first vaccination. Library generation was performed with the immunoSEQ multiplex PCR assay. Not all clones reach the TCRdb copy of this immuneACCESS table, which keeps in-frame sequences only. Checked studies attribute under half of the gap to unresolved V genes and leave the rest unexplained. The sample table lists 68,000 or so clones, 65% to 80% of them with a count of one. Of the sample, about 12% is held by the ten largest clones. The material was peripheral blood, obtained on day 0 of AZD1222 vaccination. The receptors come from an adult in good health.

For the CDR3, the DNA is TGCGCCAGCAGCCAGAGGCCCGGGACACGGACCACCGGGGAGCTGTTTTTT. It yields the protein CASSQRPGTRTTGELFF. This sequence joins TRBV4-1 and TRBJ2-2; tentative D call: TRBD1 (6 bases). The CDR3 has 17 amino acids. Per germline, CDR1 MGHRA and CDR2 YSYEKL. V gave up 3 bases and J gave up 4 bases, with 18 bases separating them.

This clone appeared a single time. This rearrangement joins TRBV7-2 to TRBJ1-1; 8 bases are shared with TRBD1. After removal of 4 bases from V and 10 bases from J, the junction contained 11 bases not matched to a gene. The CDR3 is made up of 14 amino acids. Germline loops: CDR1 SGHTA, CDR2 FQGNSA. The CDR3 DNA reads TGTGCCAGCAGCTCTAATCCCGGACAGGGTAGAGCTTTCTTT. Translation: CASSSNPGQGRAFF.

This clone showed up just a few times. The chain employs TRBV6-1 and TRBJ2-7; no reliable D call. Germline V CDR1 and CDR2: MNHNS, SASEGT. V gave up 0 bases and J gave up 1 base, with 10 bases separating them. This CDR3 spans 15 amino acids. The CDR3 DNA reads as TGTGCCAGCAGTGAAGCTGGGGAATGGTCCTACGAGCAGTACTTC. This encodes CASSEAGEWSYEQYF.

The V call is TRBV5-1, the J call TRBJ2-5; TRBD2 might be the D (5 bases). The V end lost 2 bases, the J end lost 4 bases, and 18 bases lay between the germline ends. The CDR3 is 16 residues long. CDR1 is SGHRS and CDR2 is YFSETQ in the germline V gene. The chain's CDR3 is CASSFDPRVAAETQYF. CDR3 coding DNA: TGCGCCAGCAGCTTCGACCCGAGGGTCGCGGCAGAGACCCAGTACTTC.

This chain links TRBV6-5 with TRBJ2-1; D not resolved. This CDR3 has 14 amino acids. V lost 0 bases and J 7 bases, leaving 10 bases between the germline ends. Germline V gene data show CDR1 as MNHEY and CDR2 as SVGAGI. CDR3 protein: CASSYSPGLNEQFF. The DNA of the CDR3 is TGTGCCAGCAGTTACTCACCGGGTTTAAATGAGCAGTTCTTC.

The CDR3 loop is CASSPGQGEVRYF. The CDR3 bases are TGTGCCAGCAGCCCGGGACAGGGGGAAGTTAGGTATTTT. The chain links TRBV7-2 to TRBJ2-3; 11 nucleotides line up with TRBD1. V was clipped by 5 bases and J by 14 bases; unmatched bases: 9. CDR3 length equals 13 residues. The V gene's germline CDR1 is SGHTA and CDR2 FQGNSA.

This clone occurred once. The chain has TRBV10-3 and TRBJ1-1, with 9 bases aligning to TRBD1. Germline CDR1 and CDR2: ENHRY and SYGVKD. The V and J ends lost 2 bases and 1 base, in that order; junction bases with no gene match: 2. The CDR3 consists of 15 residues. CDR3 in amino acids: CAISEGQGKNTEAFF. The CDR3 DNA reads TGTGCCATCAGTGAGGGACAGGGGAAGAACACTGAAGCTTTCTTT.

This chain connects TRBV27 to TRBJ2-1, with 10 bases fitting TRBD2. The V gene end was trimmed by 0 bases and the J gene end by 4 bases; junction bases not matched to a gene: 0. The germline CDR1 and CDR2 sequences are MNHEY and SMNVEV (reference sequence). This CDR3 region has 15 residues. DNA of the CDR3: TGTGCCAGCAGTTTATCAGCGGGGGGGTACAATGAGCAGTTCTTC. Residues: CASSLSAGGYNEQFF.

The V call is TRBV7-9, the J call TRBJ1-2; D gene unclear. The CDR3 is 13 residues long. The ends were cut back, 7 bases at V and 1 base at J, with 10 bases in the middle. Per the germline V gene, CDR1 is SEHNR and CDR2 is FQNEAQ (reference sequence). The CDR3 reads CASTQILNYGYTF. The CDR3 nucleotides are TGTGCCAGCACCCAGATCCTTAACTATGGCTACACCTTC.

The CDR3 nucleotides are TGTGCCAGCAGCTACACCGGGGAGCTGTTTTTT. Its translation is CASSYTGELFF. This chain uses TRBV2 with TRBJ2-2; no clear D. V lost 6 bases and J 3 bases, leaving 2 bases between the germline ends. Per the germline V gene, CDR1 is SNHLY and CDR2 is FYNNEI. This CDR3 region has 11 residues.

The CDR3 DNA reads as TGTGCCAGCAGTTCCCCATTGGGAAATCCAGATACGCAGTATTTT. Protein product: CASSSPLGNPDTQYF. The chain uses TRBV5-4 and TRBJ2-3, with D unresolved. V was clipped by 5 bases and J by 4 bases, with 17 bases between them. This CDR3 comprises 15 residues. Germline CDR1 is SGHNT and CDR2 is YYREEE (reference sequence).

This clone turned up a few times. The rearrangement joins TRBV14 to TRBJ2-5; D is unresolved. The ends were cut back, 4 bases at V and 7 bases at J, with 7 bases in the middle. The CDR3 loop spans 11 amino acids. CDR1 is SGHDN and CDR2 is FVKESK in the germline V gene. The chain's CDR3 is CASSRRRTQYF. CDR3 bases: TGTGCCAGCAGCCGCAGGAGGACCCAGTACTTC.

The chain recombines TRBV12-5 with TRBJ1-4, with a tentative D call TRBD1 (5 bases). The V gene lost 3 bases and the J gene lost 3 bases, with 14 bases spanning the gap. The V gene's germline CDR1 is LGHNT and CDR2 FRNRAP. The CDR3 covers 16 residues. The CDR3 DNA follows: TGTGCTAGTGGTTTTGACCAGGGACTGGCTAATGAAAAACTGTTTTTT. Its protein product is CASGFDQGLANEKLFF.

This rearrangement joins TRBV6-1 to TRBJ2-7; TRBD1 agrees at 9 bases. CDR1 MNHNS and CDR2 SASEGT come from the germline V gene. The CDR3 loop spans 16 amino acids. J lost 6 bases, V lost 3 bases, and 12 bases had no gene match. CDR3 amino acids: CASSDPGQGHHGEQYF. The CDR3 DNA reads TGTGCCAGCAGTGACCCGGGACAGGGTCATCATGGCGAGCAGTACTTC.

V and J are TRBV5-1 and TRBJ2-3, with 9 bases identical to TRBD1. Trimming cost V 4 bases and J 0 bases; bases outside gene matches: 6. Germline CDR1 SGHRS, CDR2 YFSETQ. CDR3 length: 16 residues. This chain's CDR3 is CASSPGTGRSTDTQYF. The CDR3 DNA follows: TGCGCCAGCAGCCCAGGGACAGGGAGGAGCACAGATACGCAGTATTTT.

The count of this clone is one. The chain links TRBV5-1 to TRBJ2-7; D ambiguous. This CDR3 is 14 amino acids long. Trimming stripped 4 bases from V and 1 base from J, with 12 bases between. CDR1 and CDR2 (germline): SGHRS, YFSETQ. CDR3 protein: CASSVNSWSYEQYF. The CDR3 region has the DNA TGCGCCAGCAGCGTAAACTCGTGGTCCTACGAGCAGTACTTC. Using reference TRBV5-1 and TRBJ2-7 for the parts outside the CDR3, the full variable domain is KAGVTQTPRYLIKTRGQQVTLSCSPISGHRSVSWYQQTPGQGLQFLFEYFSETQRNKGNFPGRFSGRQFSNSRSEMNVSTLELGDSALYLCASSVNSWSYEQYFGPGTRLTVT.

V and J are TRBV5-1 and TRBJ2-5; D is perhaps TRBD1 or TRBD2 (6 bases each). V lost 0 bases and J 1 base, leaving 13 bases between the germline ends. Germline assignment: CDR1 SGHRS and CDR2 YFSETQ. This CDR3 comprises 16 residues. The DNA for the CDR3 is TGCGCCAGCAGCTTGGCTCCCCCGGGGGCCCAAGAGACCCAGTACTTC. Encoded protein: CASSLAPPGAQETQYF.